This T cell receptor beta chain was sequenced in a study of blood T cell repertoires in COVID-19. This clone was counted between two and nine times. The CDR3 extends over 15 amino acids. The V and J ends lost 3 bases and 3 bases, in that order; junction bases with no gene match: 6. Germline V gene lookup returns CDR1 LGHDT and CDR2 YNNKEL (reference sequence). Produced via immunoSEQ multiplex PCR; TCRdb's table is partial and in-frame only. The data show some 120,000 clones, with roughly 82% seen just once and over 10% held by the top ten. J is TRBJ2-7 and V is TRBV3-1 (or the pseudogene TRBV3-2); 9 positions agree with TRBD1. The TCR sequence derives from a human donor in a cohort sampled during active COVID-19. Sequences were obtained from peripheral blood. CDR3 amino acids: CASSQGQGGGYEQYF. CDR3 DNA: TGTGCCAGCAGCCAGGGACAGGGCGGGGGCTACGAGCAGTACTTC.